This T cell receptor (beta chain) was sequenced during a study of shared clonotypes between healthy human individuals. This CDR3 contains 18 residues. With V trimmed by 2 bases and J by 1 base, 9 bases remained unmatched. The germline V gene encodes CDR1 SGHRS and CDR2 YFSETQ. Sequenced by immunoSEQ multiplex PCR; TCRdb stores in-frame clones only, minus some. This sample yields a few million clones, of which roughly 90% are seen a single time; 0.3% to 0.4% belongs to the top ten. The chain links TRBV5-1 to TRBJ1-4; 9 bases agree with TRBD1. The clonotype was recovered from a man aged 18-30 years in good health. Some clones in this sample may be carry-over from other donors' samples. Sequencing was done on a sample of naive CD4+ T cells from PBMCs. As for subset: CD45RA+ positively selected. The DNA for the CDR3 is TGCGCCAGCAGCTTCGACACCACAGGGGGCTTAACTAATGAAAAACTGTTTTTT. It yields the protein CASSFDTTGGLTNEKLFF.